Below are 20 T cell receptor beta chains sequenced from a single sample in a study of read filtering for tumor transcriptome and immune sequencing. The library was built from about 400 ng RNA with molecular barcoded adaptors for alpha/delta and beta/gamma chains. One entry per CDR3 protein, called by TCRdb with MiXCR from the reads. Counted here are about 62,000 distinct CDR3 sequences, roughly 19% occurring once; the ten biggest clones make up 11%. Sequenced material: a population of CD138-negative cells sorted from bone marrow. Receptors were obtained from a donor aged 40 or older with multiple myeloma.

Only a few counts were recorded for this clonotype. This chain connects TRBV30 to TRBJ2-2, with D possibly TRBD2 on 5 matching bases. In germline, CDR1 is GTSNPN, CDR2 SVGIG (reference sequence). V was clipped by 2 bases and J by 6 bases, with 10 bases between them. The CDR3 runs 13 residues. The CDR3 DNA reads TGTGCCTGGAGTCCCGACTACCCCGGGGAGCTGTTTTTT. As protein: CAWSPDYPGELFF.

This clonotype was counted at least ten times. The chain recombines TRBV7-8 with TRBJ2-1; D call uncertain. Deletions cut 5 bases from V and 3 bases from J, with 11 bases between. This CDR3 has 14 residues. CDR1 is SGHVS and CDR2 is FQNEAQ in the germline V gene. The CDR3 spells CASSRGGNYNEQFF. The DNA of the CDR3 is TGTGCCAGCAGCCGAGGCGGAAACTACAATGAGCAGTTCTTC.

This clonotype was seen more than once but under ten times. The gene calls are TRBV5-1 and TRBJ2-2; a weak D match, TRBD1 (5 bases). CDR3 size: 13 residues. From germline, CDR1 is SGHRS and CDR2 YFSETQ. V lost 10 bases to trimming and J lost 4 bases, with 14 bases between them. The CDR3 coding sequence is TGCGCCGCGCAGGACACGGCCACCGGGGAGCTGTTTTTT. Its protein product is CAAQDTATGELFF.

This clonotype occurred many times. The V call is TRBV6-6, the J call TRBJ2-5; TRBD2 might be the D (6 bases). The CDR3 runs 10 residues. V dropped 6 bases and J dropped 7 bases, with 6 bases sitting between them. Germline CDR1 is MNHNY and CDR2 is SVGAGI (reference sequence). The CDR3 coding sequence is TGTGCCAGCAGGCGGGGGACCCAGTACTTC. It translates to CASRRGTQYF.

In this sample, this clonotype turned up many times. The rearrangement joins TRBV4-1 to TRBJ2-7; D might be TRBD1 or TRBD2, each matching 7 bases. V was shortened by 4 bases and J by 2 bases, with 18 bases between the two germline ends. CDR1 and CDR2 from the germline V gene are MGHRA and YSYEKL. The CDR3 spans 16 residues. The CDR3 region has the DNA TGCGCCAGCAGCCCCCAGGGAGGGGGCGGGACCTACGAGCAGTACTTC. This encodes CASSPQGGGGTYEQYF.

This clonotype is deemed medium-sized. The chain uses TRBV28 and TRBJ2-1; TRBD2 aligns across 9 bases. The CDR3 contains 16 residues. CDR1 MDHEN and CDR2 SYDVKM come from the germline V gene. The V segment lost 6 bases and the J segment 0 bases; nucleotides outside the gene matches: 6. CDR3: CASRPLAGSSYNEQFF. DNA for the CDR3: TGTGCCAGCAGACCGCTAGCGGGGAGCTCCTACAATGAGCAGTTCTTC.

The chain employs TRBV9 and TRBJ1-5; 9 nucleotides align to TRBD1. With V trimmed by 4 bases and J by 7 bases, 9 bases remained unmatched. The germline V gene has CDR1 SGDLS and CDR2 YYNGEE. There are 15 residues in the CDR3. The CDR3 protein is CASSPTDRGGQPQHF. The CDR3 DNA follows: TGTGCCAGCAGCCCCACGGACAGGGGTGGACAGCCCCAGCATTTT.

This clonotype was seen repeatedly, ten times or more. This sequence joins TRBV6-2 or TRBV6-3 and TRBJ2-7; D tentatively fits TRBD1 or TRBD2 (5 bases each). Trimming took off 5 bases at V and 6 bases at J, with 20 bases between the two ends. The CDR3 contains 15 residues. Germline values: CDR1 MNHEY, CDR2 SVGEGT. The CDR3 sequence is CASSRPGRAVGEQYF. CDR3 bases: TGTGCCAGCAGTCGCCCGGGACGAGCAGTTGGCGAGCAGTACTTC.

This clonotype came up many times. The chain uses TRBV18 and TRBJ2-7, with D tentatively TRBD2 (6 bases). Germline CDR1 is KGHSH and CDR2 is LQKENI. This CDR3 comprises 16 residues. V was clipped by 3 bases and J by 1 base, with 16 bases between them. As DNA, the CDR3 is TGTGCCAGCTCACCCCGGACGGCGGGGTCTTCCTACGAGCAGTACTTC. Its protein product is CASSPRTAGSSYEQYF.

A note on this clonotype: One end of the junction does not line up with germline, which may come from a read error. The V and J genes are TRBV19 and TRBJ2-1, with TRBD1 identical over 9 bases. This CDR3 contains 14 residues. The germline V gene has CDR1 LNHDA and CDR2 SQIVND (reference sequence). This chain's CDR3 is CAARTGQGRDEQFF. The CDR3 DNA is TGTGCCGCGCGTACGGGACAGGGTAGGGATGAACAGTTCTTC.

This chain joins TRBV20-1 and TRBJ1-3; D is perhaps TRBD1 (6 bases). V lost 6 bases, J lost 4 bases, and 16 bases lay in between. The length of the CDR3 is 14 residues. CDR1 and CDR2 (germline): DFQATT, SNEGSKA (reference sequence). CDR3 protein: CSAQDSGRGNTIYF. The CDR3 DNA reads as TGCAGTGCGCAGGACAGCGGAAGAGGAAACACCATATATTTT.

Judged by abundance, this clonotype is medium-sized. The gene calls are TRBV7-9 and TRBJ2-1; a possible D gene is TRBD2 (7 bases). Between the trimmed V and J ends, which lost 2 bases and 3 bases, there was a span of 14 bases. The CDR3 runs 16 residues. Germline V gene data show CDR1 as SEHNR and CDR2 as FQNEAQ (reference sequence). The CDR3 nucleotides are TGTGCCAGCAGCTTAAGGGGGGGGACAAACTACAATGAGCAGTTCTTC. It yields the protein CASSLRGGTNYNEQFF.

This clonotype has ten or more counts. This chain connects TRBV12-3 or TRBV12-4 to TRBJ2-2, with a weak D call TRBD1 (5 bases). The CDR3 has 15 residues. Trimming shortened V by 1 base and J by 7 bases, and 13 bases separated the two germline ends. CDR3: CASSLGRQGHGELFF. The CDR3 DNA reads as TGTGCCAGCAGTTTAGGACGGCAGGGTCACGGGGAGCTGTTTTTT.

This clonotype was detected many times. The CDR3 sequence is CASSSLAGGLDEQFF. CDR3 coding DNA: TGCGCCAGCAGCAGTCTAGCGGGGGGGCTGGATGAGCAGTTCTTC. This rearrangement joins TRBV10-2 to TRBJ2-1; 12 nucleotides line up with TRBD2. V gave up 6 bases and J gave up 8 bases; unmatched junction bases: 8. Germline V gives CDR1 WSHSY, CDR2 SAAADI. The CDR3 covers 15 residues.

This clonotype was counted at least ten times. The chain combines TRBV2 with TRBJ2-5, with D perhaps matching TRBD1 or TRBD2 (6 bases each). Germline V gene sequence: CDR1 SNHLY, CDR2 FYNNEI. The V end was cut by 2 bases, the J end by 2 bases, with 18 bases between. The length of the CDR3 is 17 residues. CDR3 coding DNA: TGTGCCAGCAGTGAAACCCTCCAGACTAGGGGGCAAGAGACCCAGTACTTC. This translates into CASSETLQTRGQETQYF.

This clonotype has a count of ten or more. The genes are TRBV30 and TRBJ2-1; 11 bases map to TRBD2. Germline loops: CDR1 GTSNPN, CDR2 SVGIG (reference sequence). Unmatched junction bases numbered 4, after V lost 3 bases and J lost 3 bases. The CDR3 totals 15 residues. The CDR3 nucleotides are TGTGCCTGGAGAAATCTAGCGGGAGGCTACAATGAGCAGTTCTTC. Translation: CAWRNLAGGYNEQFF.

The J gene is TRBJ1-3, the V gene TRBV20-1; D unresolved. The V gene's germline CDR1 is DFQATT and CDR2 SNEGSKA (reference sequence). This CDR3 region has 11 residues. Trimming pared 4 bases from V and 3 bases from J, leaving 4 bases between. The CDR3 is CSAKVGNTIYF. For the CDR3, the DNA is TGCAGTGCTAAAGTTGGAAACACCATATATTTT.

The sample holds a few counts of this clonotype. The genes are TRBV2 and TRBJ2-2; TRBD2 matches 10 bases. The ends lost 5 bases at V and 6 bases at J; junction bases unmatched: 6. The CDR3 has 15 residues. Per the germline V gene, CDR1 is SNHLY and CDR2 is FYNNEI. The CDR3 bases are TGTGCCAGCAGTCCTAGCGGGGGCCCCTCCGGGGAGCTGTTTTTT. Residues: CASSPSGGPSGELFF.

As regards this clonotype: It is likely a read error, because the conserved phenylalanine at the end of the CDR3 is missing. The CDR3 loop reads CSARMEGLSISPYNEQFS. In DNA, the CDR3 is TGCAGTGCTAGAATGGAGGGATTAAGCATCAGCCCCTACAATGAGCAGTTCTCC. The J gene is TRBJ2-1, the V gene TRBV20-1; D is perhaps TRBD2 (6 bases). Trimming removed 2 bases from V and 2 bases from J, with 22 bases in between. Germline-derived CDR1 and CDR2 are DFQATT and SNEGSKA (reference sequence). The CDR3 is 18 residues long.

This clonotype showed up many times. The chain carries TRBV7-9 and TRBJ2-7; D unclear. The ends were cut back, 6 bases at V and 3 bases at J, with 9 bases in the middle. The CDR3 has 12 amino acids. CDR1 SEHNR and CDR2 FQNEAQ come from the germline V gene (reference sequence). This CDR3 is CASSRTDYEQYF. The CDR3 coding sequence is TGTGCCAGCAGTCGTACAGACTACGAGCAGTACTTC.